The 11 T cell receptor beta chains reported below all come from one sample, sequenced in a study of blood T cell repertoires in COVID-19. Data came from immunoSEQ multiplex PCR; TCRdb stores just in-frame clones and leaves some out. The sample has about 46,000 clones, less than 90% seen once. Sequencing was performed on peripheral blood. These receptors originate from a man aged 60 to 69 with active COVID-19.

The rearrangement uses TRBV28 and TRBJ2-7, with a weak D call TRBD2 (5 bases). From germline, CDR1 is MDHEN and CDR2 SYDVKM. Trimming removed 2 bases at V and 4 bases at J, with 12 bases between. The CDR3 has 14 amino acids. CDR3 region: CASSLEGRFYEQYF. The CDR3 DNA sequence: TGTGCCAGCAGTTTAGAGGGCCGCTTTTACGAGCAGTACTTC.

The chain uses TRBV4-2 and TRBJ1-2; TRBD1 agrees at 10 bases. Germline CDR1 LGHNA, CDR2 YNFKEQ. The CDR3 length is 16 residues. The ends lost 4 bases at V and 3 bases at J; junction bases unmatched: 8. The CDR3 coding sequence is TGTGCCAGCAGCCGACAGGGGGCTGGTATTGACTATGGCTACACCTTC. Protein sequence: CASSRQGAGIDYGYTF.

This clone was seen more than once but under ten times. The rearrangement links TRBV2 to TRBJ2-5; 9 bases fit TRBD2. The CDR3 totals 13 residues. Germline V lookup: CDR1 SNHLY, CDR2 FYNNEI. V lost 6 bases, J lost 5 bases, and 4 bases stayed unmatched. CDR3 in amino acids: CASSPGLAETQYF. The CDR3 region has the DNA TGTGCCAGCAGCCCCGGACTAGCGGAGACCCAGTACTTC.

V usage is TRBV6-6 and J usage is TRBJ2-7; D is uncertain. CDR3 length: 16 amino acids. The germline CDR1 and CDR2 sequences are MNHNY and SVGAGI (reference sequence). With 0 bases removed from V and 5 bases from J, the gap between germline ends came to 17 bases. The CDR3: CASSYSDGYFPDEQYF. The CDR3 DNA sequence: TGTGCCAGCAGTTACTCTGACGGGTACTTCCCGGACGAGCAGTACTTC.

The chain couples TRBV6-5 to TRBJ2-7; 9 bases fit TRBD1. V was clipped by 5 bases and J by 4 bases; unmatched bases: 9. The CDR3 totals 15 residues. Germline CDR1 reads MNHEY; CDR2 reads SVGAGI. In nucleotides, the CDR3 is TGTGCCAGCAGTAAGCCGGGACAGGGCTTGTACGAGCAGTACTTC. As protein: CASSKPGQGLYEQYF.

Only one count was recorded for this clone. The V call is TRBV28, the J call TRBJ2-5, with TRBD1 matching 11 bases. CDR3 length: 15 residues. V lost 9 bases to trimming and J lost 4 bases; unmatched junction nucleotides: 10. Germline values: CDR1 MDHEN, CDR2 SYDVKM. DNA of the CDR3: TGTGCCAGTGGGACAGGGGGTGACCCCATAGAGACCCAGTACTTC. This codes for CASGTGGDPIETQYF.

The chain employs TRBV2 and TRBJ2-7; 9 bases fit TRBD1. Germline V lookup: CDR1 SNHLY, CDR2 FYNNEI. The CDR3 has 15 amino acids. Germline trimming cut 3 bases from V and 6 bases from J; bases unmatched to any gene: 9. CDR3 loop: CASSDPNRGRSEQYF. DNA of the CDR3: TGTGCCAGCAGTGATCCCAACAGGGGGCGAAGCGAGCAGTACTTC. The full variable domain, completed using reference TRBV2 and TRBJ2-7, is EPEVTQTPSHQVTQMGQEVILRCVPISNHLYFYWYRQILGQKVEFLVSFYNNEISEKSEIFDDQFSVERPDGSNFTLKIRSTKLEDSAMYFCASSDPNRGRSEQYFGPGTRLTVT.

The gene calls are TRBV7-2 and TRBJ2-2; 9 bases align to TRBD2. Losses at the gene ends were 4 bases for V and 6 bases for J; bases not matched to a gene: 15. This CDR3 contains 18 residues. CDR1 and CDR2 (germline): SGHTA, FQGNSA. CDR3 nucleotide sequence: TGTGCCAGCAGCTCCCAGGGTACGCGGGGGGGCTACGCCGGGGAGCTGTTTTTT. Protein sequence: CASSSQGTRGGYAGELFF.

V gene TRBV7-8 combines with J gene TRBJ2-1, with TRBD2 matching over 7 bases. CDR1 and CDR2 (germline): SGHVS, FQNEAQ. The CDR3 contains 16 residues. Trimming cost V 4 bases and J 8 bases; bases outside gene matches: 14. The CDR3 DNA is TGTGCCAGCAGCTCCATAGCGGGCGGGAAAGGGGATGAGCAGTTCTTC. Translated: CASSSIAGGKGDEQFF.

This chain connects TRBV6-6 to TRBJ2-1; 12 bases fit TRBD2. CDR1 is MNHNY, CDR2 SVGAGI, per germline (reference sequence). The CDR3 sequence is 14 residues long. Trimming took 7 bases from V and 10 from J; bases not matched to a gene: 8. CDR3 in DNA: TGTGCCAGCACCCGGACTAGCGGGGTGTGGGAGCAGTTCTTC. Its protein is CASTRTSGVWEQFF.

The chain employs TRBV2 and TRBJ2-3, with 11 bases aligning to TRBD2. V lost 6 bases, J lost 2 bases, and 16 bases stayed unmatched. Per the germline V gene, CDR1 is SNHLY and CDR2 is FYNNEI. The CDR3 spans 19 residues. The CDR3 sequence is CASSTTSGTENFYTDTQYF. In nucleotides, the CDR3 is TGTGCCAGCAGCACGACTAGCGGGACCGAGAACTTCTACACAGATACGCAGTATTTT.